This entry lists 16 T cell receptor beta chains sequenced from one sample in a study of T cell repertoires in cytomegalovirus infection. TCRdb itself ran the reads through MiXCR, one entry per CDR3 protein. The sample has about 890,000 distinct CDR3 sequences; about a third are singletons. The antigens for these receptors are not known. The specimen comprised cultured CD8+ T cells from PBMCs, sampled from culture after CMV antigen stimulation. These TCRs come from a human donor in good health (CMV status not recorded). Some clones in this sample may be carry-over from other donors' samples.

This clonotype was counted between two and nine times. V and J are TRBV6-2 or TRBV6-3 and TRBJ2-7, with D uncertain. Germline loops: CDR1 MNHEY, CDR2 SVGEGT. The CDR3 is made up of 12 amino acids. Trimming shortened V by 6 bases and J by 2 bases, and 8 bases separated the two germline ends. CDR3 DNA sequence: TGTGCCAGCAGCCATGGGACCTACGAGCAGTACGTC. Protein product: CASSHGTYEQYV.

V gene TRBV11-1 combines with J gene TRBJ2-1, with D tentatively TRBD1 (5 bases). The CDR3 contains 14 residues. Trimming took off 1 base at V and 8 bases at J, with 12 bases between the two ends. CDR1 is SGHAT, CDR2 FQDESV, per germline (reference sequence). The CDR3 DNA reads TGTGCCAGCAGCTTAGGTGGTATAGGGGATGAGCAGTTCTTC. Translating gives CASSLGGIGDEQFF.

The chain has TRBV19 and TRBJ2-5, with a possible D match to TRBD1 (6 bases). CDR3 length: 13 amino acids. Per the germline V gene, CDR1 is LNHDA and CDR2 is SQIVND (reference sequence). Trimming took 6 bases from V and 3 from J, leaving 11 bases between them. The CDR3 here is CASSIRTEETQYF. Written as DNA, the CDR3 is TGTGCCAGTAGCATCCGGACAGAAGAGACCCAGTACTTC.

This clonotype has a single count. The rearrangement uses TRBV19 and TRBJ2-7, with 10 nucleotides matching TRBD1. Unmatched junction bases numbered 1, after V lost 3 bases and J lost 2 bases. The CDR3 totals 14 residues. Germline-derived CDR1 and CDR2 are LNHDA and SQIVND (reference sequence). In DNA, the CDR3 is TGTGCCAGTAGTATGGGGACAGGGGCCTACGAGCAGTACTTC. Protein product: CASSMGTGAYEQYF.

This clonotype has ten or more counts. The gene calls are TRBV7-9 and TRBJ2-5; the D call may be TRBD1 or TRBD2 (6 bases each). Germline V gene data show CDR1 as SEHNR and CDR2 as FQNEAQ (reference sequence). This CDR3 contains 14 residues. V lost 5 bases and J 5 bases, leaving 15 bases between the germline ends. CDR3: CASSPPGAGETQYF. For the CDR3, the DNA is TGTGCCAGCAGCCCCCCGGGGGCTGGGGAGACCCAGTACTTC.

This chain joins TRBV4-2 and TRBJ2-7, with a possible D match to TRBD2 (6 bases). CDR3 length: 13 amino acids. With 2 bases removed from V and 5 bases from J, the gap between germline ends came to 10 bases. The germline V gene has CDR1 LGHNA and CDR2 YNFKEQ. This CDR3 is CASSQLAIHEQYF. In DNA form, the CDR3 reads TGTGCCAGCAGCCAACTAGCGATCCACGAGCAGTACTTC.

The gene calls are TRBV2 and TRBJ2-7; D gene unclear. The CDR3 has 12 residues. Trimming left V 2 bases short and J 3 bases short, with 5 bases between. Germline V gene lookup returns CDR1 SNHLY and CDR2 FYNNEI. The chain's CDR3 is CASSEKGYEQYV. CDR3 DNA sequence: TGTGCCAGCAGTGAAAAGGGCTACGAGCAGTACGTC.

The chain has TRBV9 and TRBJ2-1; a possible D gene is TRBD1 (6 bases). The CDR3 loop spans 16 amino acids. Trimming left V 3 bases short and J 0 bases short, with 13 bases between. Germline V gives CDR1 SGDLS, CDR2 YYNGEE. This chain's CDR3 is CASSEPTGYSYNEQFF. CDR3 DNA sequence: TGTGCCAGCAGCGAACCGACAGGCTACTCCTACAATGAGCAGTTCTTC.

Details on this clonotype: A read error may explain this, as a much larger clone is one base away. This sequence joins TRBV7-6 and TRBJ2-1; 8 nucleotides line up with TRBD2. Germline V gene data show CDR1 as SGHVS and CDR2 as FNYEAQ. CDR3 size: 14 residues. V lost 1 base to trimming and J lost 10 bases; unmatched junction nucleotides: 6. This chain's CDR3 is CASSLDGGDSEQFF. Written as DNA, the CDR3 is TGTGCCAGCAGCTTAGACGGGGGGGACTCAGAGCAGTTCTTC.

This clonotype was seen a few times. The chain recombines TRBV7-9 with TRBJ1-5; 9 nucleotides line up with TRBD1. J was trimmed by 3 bases and V by 4 bases; bases with no gene match: 7. Germline V gene sequence: CDR1 SEHNR, CDR2 FQNEAQ (reference sequence). This CDR3 comprises 16 residues. The CDR3 DNA reads TGTGCCAGCAGCTCTCGGACAGGGGAGCACAATCAGCCCCAGCATTTT. It translates to CASSSRTGEHNQPQHF.

The rearrangement joins TRBV5-1 to TRBJ1-5, with D possibly being TRBD1 (6 bases). V was clipped by 3 bases and J by 1 base, with 11 bases between them. Germline V gives CDR1 SGHRS, CDR2 YFSETQ. The CDR3 loop spans 15 amino acids. The CDR3, as DNA: TGCGCCAGCAGCTGGAGGGGGGACAGCAATCAGCCCCAGCATTTT. Protein sequence: CASSWRGDSNQPQHF.

J is TRBJ2-2 and V is TRBV12-3 or TRBV12-4, with 9 bases identical to TRBD1. J gave up 1 base and V 6 bases, and 6 bases lay outside the gene matches. The CDR3 totals 16 residues. DNA for the CDR3: TGTGCCAGCAGCCCCACAGGGGGCTTGAACACCGGGGAGCTGTTTTTT. Protein: CASSPTGGLNTGELFF.

This clonotype was recorded at least ten times. The J gene is TRBJ1-3, the V gene TRBV7-2, with D hard to call. CDR1 is SGHTA, CDR2 FQGNSA, per germline. There are 12 residues in the CDR3. V lost 1 base and J lost 5, with 3 bases in between. CDR3 sequence: CASSLERNTIYF. CDR3 nucleotides: TGTGCCAGCAGCTTAGAGAGAAACACCATATATTTT. Full variable domain (remainder filled in from reference TRBV7-2 and TRBJ1-3): GAGVSQSPSNKVTEKGKDVELRCDPISGHTALYWYRQSLGQGLEFLIYFQGNSAPDKSGLPSDRFSAERTGGSVSTLTIQRTQQEDSAVYLCASSLERNTIYFGEGSWLTVV.

The chain joins TRBV5-5 to TRBJ1-2, with 8 bases aligning to TRBD1. This CDR3 spans 17 amino acids. Germline CDR1 reads SGHKS; CDR2 reads YYEKEE (reference sequence). J was trimmed by 8 bases and V by 6 bases; bases with no gene match: 21. The CDR3 nucleotides read TGTGCCAGCACCCCAATTCCCCCCGAACAGGGGGATCACGGCTACACCTTC. It translates to CASTPIPPEQGDHGYTF.

This clonotype was seen a handful of times. J is TRBJ2-5 and V is TRBV7-9; D is uncertain. The length of the CDR3 is 15 residues. V dropped 5 bases and J dropped 5 bases, with 18 bases sitting between them. The germline V gene encodes CDR1 SEHNR and CDR2 FQNEAQ (reference sequence). The CDR3 here is CASSPAVVSRETQYF. DNA of the CDR3: TGTGCCAGCAGCCCTGCGGTGGTTTCCCGGGAGACCCAGTACTTC.

This clonotype was seen many times. The chain links TRBV7-2 to TRBJ2-1; TRBD1 matches at 7 bases. CDR3 length: 15 amino acids. V was clipped by 1 base and J by 6 bases; unmatched bases: 6. CDR1 is SGHTA, CDR2 FQGNSA, per germline. CDR3 loop: CASSLEGTVRNEQFF. The CDR3, as DNA: TGTGCCAGCAGCTTAGAGGGGACAGTCCGCAATGAGCAGTTCTTC.